This T cell receptor beta chain was sequenced in a study of T cell responses to AZD1222 COVID-19 vaccine (dated by TCRdb to about 2021). Looking at the study overall: AZD1222 recipients given second doses at about 4 weeks or at about 12 weeks were pooled, since spike-specific TCR depth and breadth were not found to differ between the two schedules. Trial participants were enrolled by age into 18-55, 56-69 and 70-plus year subgroups, with roughly 160, 29 and 62 TCR-sequenced participants respectively. A total of about 230 trial participants underwent TCR sequencing, of whom 200 to 220 received two doses of AZD1222 and roughly 25 received two doses of the MenACWY control vaccine.

Here is what the overall study found, with its caveats: Conclusions about previously exposed vaccinees were limited because only six AZD1222 recipients were SARS-CoV-2 seropositive at baseline. CD4 TCRs associated with the vaccine covered the entire spike protein, and the dominant responses were in regions 160-218 and 743-854. In the small 56-69-year group, the increase in depth fell short of significance, most likely because of low power. Reportedly, almost half of the unique spike-specific TCRs recognized epitopes lying outside the regions that are mutated in the B.1.351 and B.1.1.7 variants. Because no samples from the day 14 peak response were available, repertoires could be characterized only after the peak T cell response. After two AZD1222 doses, spike-specific TCR breadth and depth were significantly higher than at day 0 and than in MenACWY recipients. Participants were mostly white British, with more females than males. The authors suggested clonal diversity may have been underestimated.

The CDR3 regions of human TCRbeta chains were analyzed by immunosequencing. On the authors' methods: TCRs in the repertoires were matched against a reference library of SARS-CoV-2-specific TCRs that had been generated with the MIRA antigen-specificity platform. Breadth meant the fraction of unique TCRs that were SARS-CoV-2-associated, whereas depth meant the fraction of total T cells that were SARS-CoV-2-associated. Using the MIRA data, each spike-specific TCR was mapped to the spike region that the TCR reacts to and placed in a CD4 or CD8 class. Log10-transformed breadth and depth values were compared by one-way ANOVA with Sidak's multiple comparisons tests. Not all clones reach the TCRdb copy of this immuneACCESS table, which keeps in-frame sequences only. Checked studies attribute under half of the gap to unresolved V genes and leave the rest unexplained. Clone size and the V and J calls come from that table; the DNA yielded D and trimming. The sample yields about 130,000 clones; approximately 90% were counted once. Under 2% of the sample comes from the top ten.

Details on this clone: Its specific antigen is unknown. Qualities for individual bases were not recorded, and no much larger clone is one base off.

The time point label for this specimen denotes: baseline before first vaccination. The vaccinee samples were drawn from two UK trials, COV001 and COV002, one of which was a single-blind randomized controlled phase 2/3 trial testing AZD1222 (ChAdOx1 nCoV-19) in healthy adults. Trial participant PBMC samples were collected at day 0 and day 28 after the second dose for TCRbeta chain sequencing. The material was peripheral blood, obtained on day 0 of AZD1222 vaccination. This TCR derives from an adult in good health.

The nucleotide sequence reads TGTGCCATCAGAGACGGAAGCTCCTACGAGCAGTACTTC. This is translated as CAIRDGSSYEQYF. The chain is assembled from TRBV10-3 and TRBJ2-7, with an unclear D gene assignment. The germline V gene provides CDR1 ENHRY and CDR2 SYGVKD. V drops 6 bases and J drops 0 bases, leaving 9 bases in between. CDR3 length: 13 amino acids, cysteine to phenylalanine. Of all the DNA, just the CDR3 is kept, 39 bases in frame from base 1.